The entry below describes one T cell receptor (beta chain). These data belong to a study of blood T cell repertoires in COVID-19. Produced via immunoSEQ multiplex PCR; TCRdb's table is partial and in-frame only. The sample shows 150,000 to 200,000 clones, about 88% of them seen only once. Germline V lookup: CDR1 GTSNPN, CDR2 SVGIG (reference sequence). J was trimmed by 8 bases and V by 3 bases; bases with no gene match: 8. This CDR3 region has 15 residues. The sequence was collected from a man between 18 and 35 years old with acute or convalescent COVID-19. The source material was peripheral blood. The chain has TRBV30 and TRBJ1-4; 11 nucleotides line up with TRBD1. CDR3 loop: CAWSRGTGGREKLFF. CDR3 sequence (DNA): TGTGCCTGGAGCAGAGGGACAGGGGGTAGGGAAAAACTGTTTTTT. The whole variable domain, filled in from reference TRBV30 and TRBJ1-4, reads SQTIHQWPATLVQPVGSPLSLECTVEGTSNPNLYWYRQAAGRGLQLLFYSVGIGQISSEVPQNLSASRPQDRQFILSSKKLLLSDSGFYLCAWSRGTGGREKLFFGSGTQLSVL.